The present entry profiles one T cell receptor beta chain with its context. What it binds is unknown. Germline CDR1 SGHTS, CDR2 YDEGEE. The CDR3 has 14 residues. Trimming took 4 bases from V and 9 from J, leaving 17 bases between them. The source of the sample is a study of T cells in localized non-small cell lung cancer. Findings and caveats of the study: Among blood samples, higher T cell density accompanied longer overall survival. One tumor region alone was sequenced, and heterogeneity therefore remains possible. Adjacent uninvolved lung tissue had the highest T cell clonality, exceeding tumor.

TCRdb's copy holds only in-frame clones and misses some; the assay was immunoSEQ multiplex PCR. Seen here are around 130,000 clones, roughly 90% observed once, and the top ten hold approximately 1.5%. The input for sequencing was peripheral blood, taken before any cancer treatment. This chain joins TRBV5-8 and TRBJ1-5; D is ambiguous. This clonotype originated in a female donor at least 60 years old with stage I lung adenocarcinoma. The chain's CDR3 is CASSPAVAKGPQHF. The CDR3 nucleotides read TGTGCCAGCAGCCCCGCGGTGGCCAAAGGGCCCCAGCATTTT.